The 26 T cell receptor beta chains listed next were all sequenced from one sample in a study of T-cell memory formation after mild COVID-19. One entry per CDR3 protein results from TCRdb running MiXCR on the 5' RACE reads. The repertoire has approximately 430,000 distinct CDR3 sequences, more than 20% of them found once; the top ten carry less than 15%. The sequenced sample was PBMCs or a T cell subset sorted from them (not recorded which). These receptors were collected from an adult woman who had mild COVID-19 (a few samples of this study predate the infection). Cell type and time point are not known.

The V and J genes are TRBV9 and TRBJ1-2; no firm D call. The CDR3 covers 16 residues. V was clipped by 1 base and J by 4 bases, with 17 bases between them. The V gene's germline CDR1 is SGDLS and CDR2 YYNGEE. The CDR3: CASSVYGSTPVYGYTF. Here the CDR3 DNA reads TGTGCCAGCAGCGTATATGGATCAACCCCAGTCTATGGCTACACCTTC. Filled out from reference TRBV9 and TRBJ1-2, the complete variable domain reads DSGVTQTPKHLITATGQRVTLRCSPRSGDLSVYWYQQSLDQGLQFLIQYYNGEERAKGNILERFSAQQFPDLHSELNLSSLELGDSALYFCASSVYGSTPVYGYTFGSGTRLTVV.

The sample holds a few counts of this clonotype. The rearrangement links TRBV20-1 to TRBJ2-7, with 8 bases lining up with TRBD1. Germline CDR1 reads DFQATT; CDR2 reads SNEGSKA (reference sequence). Trimming removed 7 bases from V and 5 bases from J; junction bases left unmatched: 10. The CDR3 extends over 13 amino acids. The DNA for the CDR3 is TGCAGTGTTCAGGACAGGGTCGGGGACGAGCAGTACTTC. This sequence encodes CSVQDRVGDEQYF.

This chain connects TRBV28 to TRBJ2-7; 10 bases line up with TRBD2. The CDR3 contains 12 residues. V was pared by 9 bases and J by 3 bases, with 2 bases of the junction left unmatched. The germline CDR1 and CDR2 sequences are MDHEN and SYDVKM. The CDR3 is CASGLADYEQYF. The CDR3 DNA reads as TGTGCCAGTGGACTAGCGGACTACGAGCAGTACTTC.

This clonotype was recorded a few times. The rearrangement links TRBV29-1 to TRBJ2-5; D not resolved. The CDR3 is made up of 13 amino acids. The germline V gene has CDR1 SQVTM and CDR2 ANQGSEA. The germline V and J ends were trimmed by 0 bases and 2 bases, with 7 bases remaining between them. The CDR3 spells CSVEDELQETQYF. The CDR3 DNA reads TGCAGCGTTGAAGATGAACTGCAAGAGACCCAGTACTTC. The full variable domain, in which reference TRBV29-1 and TRBJ2-5 provide the parts outside the CDR3, is SAVISQKPSRDICQRGTSLTIQCQVDSQVTMMFWYRQQPGQSLTLIATANQGSEATYESGFVIDKFPISRPNLTFSTLTVSNMSPEDSSIYLCSVEDELQETQYFGPGTRLLVL.

This chain's CDR3 is CASSKNQGSYGYTF. In DNA, the CDR3 is TGTGCCAGCAGCAAAAATCAGGGGTCCTATGGCTACACCTTC. V is TRBV21-1 and J is TRBJ1-2; the D call TRBD1 from the table was never checked on the DNA. TRBV21-1 is a pseudogene segment. The CDR3 extends over 14 amino acids.

This sequence joins TRBV5-5 and TRBJ2-1; 14 bases agree with TRBD2. This CDR3 has 18 residues. The V gene end was trimmed by 3 bases and the J gene end by 5 bases; junction bases not matched to a gene: 10. From germline, CDR1 is SGHKS and CDR2 YYEKEE (reference sequence). CDR3: CASSSLPTSGRGNNEQFF. The CDR3 DNA follows: TGTGCCAGCAGCTCCCTCCCGACTAGCGGGAGGGGGAACAATGAGCAGTTCTTC.

V is TRBV7-9 and J is TRBJ2-1, with D hard to call. The CDR3 totals 15 residues. V was cut by 1 base and J by 4 bases, with 11 bases left in between. Germline V gene data show CDR1 as SEHNR and CDR2 as FQNEAQ (reference sequence). The DNA of the CDR3 is TGTGCCAGCAGCTTAGAGGAGTCAGTTTACAATGAGCAGTTCTTC. Protein sequence: CASSLEESVYNEQFF.

There are a few counts of this clonotype. V gene TRBV6-5 combines with J gene TRBJ2-3; the D gene is possibly TRBD2 (5 bases). Between the trimmed V and J ends, which lost 2 bases and 4 bases, there was a span of 10 bases. Germline V gene lookup returns CDR1 MNHEY and CDR2 SVGAGI. The CDR3 has 14 amino acids. The CDR3 region has the DNA TGTGCCAGCAGTTACGCGGGCCCCCCAGATACGCAGTATTTT. Translated: CASSYAGPPDTQYF.

The rearrangement joins TRBV4-1 to TRBJ2-1; D is uncertain. Looked up from germline, CDR1 is MGHRA and CDR2 is YSYEKL. The CDR3 is 13 amino acids. The V and J ends lost 0 bases and 4 bases respectively, with 4 bases between them. CDR3 bases: TGCGCCAGCAGCCAAGAGGTATACAATGAGCAGTTCTTC. It encodes CASSQEVYNEQFF.

V is TRBV28 and J is TRBJ2-3; no clear D. The CDR3 has 14 residues. V was trimmed by 3 bases and J by 2 bases, leaving 9 bases between them. Germline CDR1 and CDR2: MDHEN and SYDVKM. The CDR3 sequence: CASSFKSPTDTQYF. CDR3 coding DNA: TGTGCCAGCAGTTTTAAGTCCCCCACAGATACGCAGTATTTT.

This clonotype showed up just a few times. The V and J genes are TRBV20-1 and TRBJ1-2; unclear D gene. In germline, CDR1 is DFQATT, CDR2 SNEGSKA (reference sequence). This CDR3 comprises 12 residues. Trimming left V 3 bases short and J 7 bases short, with 12 bases between. The CDR3 reads CSARSEQSGYTF. Here the CDR3 DNA reads TGCAGTGCTAGGTCTGAACAAAGTGGCTACACCTTC.

This clonotype was found a few times. This chain uses TRBV7-9 with TRBJ2-1, with TRBD1 matching over 11 bases. The CDR3 has 16 residues. CDR1 SEHNR and CDR2 FQNEAQ come from the germline V gene (reference sequence). V lost 5 bases, J lost 2 bases, and 5 bases stayed unmatched. In DNA form, the CDR3 reads TGTGCCAGCAGCCCGAGGGGACAGGGGGCCTACAATGAGCAGTTCTTC. The encoded protein is CASSPRGQGAYNEQFF.

This chain links TRBV30 with TRBJ2-4; TRBD1 might be the D (5 bases). Trimming removed 3 bases at V and 0 bases at J, with 9 bases between. Per the germline V gene, CDR1 is GTSNPN and CDR2 is SVGIG (reference sequence). CDR3 length: 14 amino acids. CDR3: CAWRQGLAKNIQYF. DNA for the CDR3: TGTGCCTGGAGGCAGGGTTTAGCCAAAAACATTCAGTACTTC.

This clonotype has more than one count but fewer than ten. This chain connects TRBV5-6 to TRBJ1-4; no definite D call. CDR1 SGHDT and CDR2 YYEEEE come from the germline V gene. V lost 4 bases and J lost 3, with 7 bases in between. The CDR3 has 13 amino acids. CDR3 in DNA: TGTGCCAGCAGCCTTGGATCTAATGAAAAACTGTTTTTT. Translating it yields CASSLGSNEKLFF.

The rearrangement links TRBV6-5 to TRBJ1-2, with TRBD1 matching 10 bases. The V gene end was trimmed by 6 bases and the J gene end by 4 bases; junction bases not matched to a gene: 5. The CDR3 has 14 residues. Germline CDR1 MNHEY, CDR2 SVGAGI. The CDR3 sequence: CASRPDRGSYGYTF. The CDR3 DNA reads as TGTGCCAGCAGACCGGACAGGGGGTCCTATGGCTACACCTTC.

The chain links TRBV9 to TRBJ2-1; 13 nucleotides agree with TRBD2. V lost 0 bases and J lost 6; bases outside the gene matches: 9. The CDR3 length is 18 residues. Germline V gene lookup returns CDR1 SGDLS and CDR2 YYNGEE. The CDR3 nucleotides are TGTGCCAGCAGCGTAGAAACCCCACTAGCGGGAGGGCCCAATGAGCAGTTCTTC. Translating it yields CASSVETPLAGGPNEQFF.

This clonotype was seen a few times. V is TRBV6-5 and J is TRBJ2-2; D perhaps matches TRBD1 (8 bases). This CDR3 region has 16 residues. V was trimmed by 0 bases and J by 5 bases, leaving 13 bases between them. CDR1 is MNHEY, CDR2 SVGAGI, per germline. The CDR3 DNA follows: TGTGCCAGCAGTTACTCTACAGGGGGGGGGACCGGGGAGCTGTTTTTT. This gives the protein CASSYSTGGGTGELFF.

The rearrangement links TRBV5-1 to TRBJ1-2; 7 bases map to TRBD1. Looked up from germline, CDR1 is SGHRS and CDR2 is YFSETQ. The CDR3 sequence is 16 residues long. V was pared by 0 bases and J by 4 bases, with 9 bases of the junction left unmatched. CDR3 in DNA: TGCGCCAGCAGCTTGGCTCCGACAGGGAACGGCTATGGCTACACCTTC. Its translation: CASSLAPTGNGYGYTF.

V usage is TRBV18 and J usage is TRBJ1-2, with D possibly being TRBD1 (5 bases). The CDR3 contains 16 residues. V lost 2 bases and J 2 bases, leaving 15 bases between the germline ends. From germline, CDR1 is KGHSH and CDR2 LQKENI. DNA of the CDR3: TGTGCCAGCTCACCAGAAACCCAGGGCATAAACTATGGCTACACCTTC. Its protein product is CASSPETQGINYGYTF.

The chain combines TRBV7-9 with TRBJ2-1; no clear D gene. This CDR3 comprises 13 residues. The germline CDR1 and CDR2 sequences are SEHNR and FQNEAQ (reference sequence). Trimming stripped 6 bases from V and 5 bases from J, with 11 bases between. CDR3 sequence reads: CASRKARNNEQFF. CDR3 sequence (DNA): TGTGCCAGCAGAAAGGCCAGGAACAATGAGCAGTTCTTC.

The chain couples TRBV7-8 to TRBJ2-1; 8 nucleotides match TRBD2. Losses at the gene ends were 3 bases for V and 9 bases for J; bases not matched to a gene: 4. Germline CDR1 reads SGHVS; CDR2 reads FQNEAQ. The CDR3 totals 13 residues. CDR3 coding DNA: TGTGCCAGCAGCTTCGGAGCGGGAGTTGAGCAGTTCTTC. Protein product: CASSFGAGVEQFF. Drawing the rest from reference TRBV7-8 and TRBJ2-1, the complete variable domain is GAGVSQSPRYKVAKRGQDVALRCDPISGHVSLFWYQQALGQGPEFLTYFQNEAQLDKSGLPSDRFFAERPEGSVSTLKIQRTQQEDSAVYLCASSFGAGVEQFFGPGTRLTVL.

Only a few counts were recorded for this clonotype. This sequence joins TRBV5-1 and TRBJ2-3; 9 positions agree with TRBD1. The CDR3 covers 17 residues. The V and J ends lost 1 base and 5 bases, in that order; junction bases with no gene match: 11. Per germline, CDR1 SGHRS and CDR2 YFSETQ. CDR3 loop: CASSLFTRDRVGDTQYF. CDR3 DNA sequence: TGCGCCAGCAGCTTGTTCACCCGGGACAGGGTGGGAGATACGCAGTATTTT.

CDR3 amino acids: CASRGGTSPNEQFF. The CDR3 bases are TGCGCCAGCAGAGGGGGGACTAGCCCCAATGAGCAGTTCTTC. The chain employs TRBV4-1 and TRBJ2-1, with 9 bases matching TRBD2. From germline, CDR1 is MGHRA and CDR2 YSYEKL. The CDR3 is made up of 14 amino acids. With 6 bases clipped from V and 6 bases from J, the junction kept 6 bases outside the gene matches.

The chain couples TRBV6-5 to TRBJ1-2; 8 bases are shared with TRBD1. The CDR3 is 16 amino acids. Germline CDR1 reads MNHEY; CDR2 reads SVGAGI. Trimming removed 5 bases from V and 6 bases from J; junction bases left unmatched: 14. This CDR3 reads CASSKDQGAQGDGYTF. CDR3 in DNA: TGTGCCAGCAGTAAGGACCAGGGGGCCCAGGGGGATGGCTACACCTTC.

V usage is TRBV7-2 and J usage is TRBJ1-6; D is unclear. Germline V gene sequence: CDR1 SGHTA, CDR2 FQGNSA. The CDR3 runs 14 residues. Trimming removed 6 bases from V and 6 bases from J, with 12 bases in between. This chain's CDR3 is CASRGQRGNSPLHF. CDR3 in DNA: TGTGCCAGCAGGGGTCAGCGGGGTAATTCACCCCTCCACTTT.

This chain connects TRBV20-1 to TRBJ1-6; perhaps TRBD1 as D (5 bases). Between the trimmed V and J ends, which lost 3 bases and 10 bases, there was a span of 10 bases. CDR1 and CDR2 (germline): DFQATT, SNEGSKA (reference sequence). This CDR3 has 12 residues. The CDR3 protein is CSASRGDSPLHF. The DNA for the CDR3 is TGCAGTGCTAGTCGCGGGGACTCACCCCTCCACTTT.